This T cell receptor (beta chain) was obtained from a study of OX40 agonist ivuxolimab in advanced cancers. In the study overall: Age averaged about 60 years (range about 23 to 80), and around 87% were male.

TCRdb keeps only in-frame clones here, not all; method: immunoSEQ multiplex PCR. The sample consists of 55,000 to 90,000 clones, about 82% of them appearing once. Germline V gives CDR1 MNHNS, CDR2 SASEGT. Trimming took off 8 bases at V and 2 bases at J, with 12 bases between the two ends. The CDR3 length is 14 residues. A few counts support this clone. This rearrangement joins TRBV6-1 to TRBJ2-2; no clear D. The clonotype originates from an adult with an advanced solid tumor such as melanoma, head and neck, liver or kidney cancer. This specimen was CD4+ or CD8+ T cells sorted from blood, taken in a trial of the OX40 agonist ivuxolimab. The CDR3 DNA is TGTGCCAGCTCCACCACGCCTAACACCGGGGAGCTGTTTTTT. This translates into CASSTTPNTGELFF.